This T cell receptor (beta chain) was observed in a study of OX40 agonist ivuxolimab in advanced cancers. CDR3 length: 20 amino acids. V lost 1 base and J lost 0, with 19 bases in between. Per germline, CDR1 MGHRA and CDR2 YSYEKL. Assay: immunoSEQ multiplex PCR; the TCRdb copy retains only in-frame clones and omits some. The repertoire consists of 35,000 or so clones, with roughly four fifths occurring once and the leading ten covering 1.9%. This sequence originates from an adult with an advanced solid tumor such as melanoma, head and neck, liver or kidney cancer. Sequencing was performed on CD4+ or CD8+ T cells sorted from blood, taken in a trial of the OX40 agonist ivuxolimab. The chain has TRBV4-1 and TRBJ2-6; D is possibly TRBD1 (5 bases). The DNA of the CDR3 is TGCGCCAGCAGCCAAGTCAATCTGCTACAACAGGTCTCTGGGGCCAACGTCCTGACTTTC. Encoded protein: CASSQVNLLQQVSGANVLTF.